This T cell receptor (beta chain) was obtained from a study of T cells after posttransplantation cyclophosphamide. Findings of the study overall: After PTCy, TRB diversity resembled that of CNI/methotrexate controls. Donor CD8+ memory clones often dominated recipient blood repertoires at later times.

Method: immunoSEQ multiplex PCR; TCRdb's copy keeps in-frame clones and lacks some. The repertoire holds about 28,000 clones, with 86% as singletons. CDR1 is LNHDA and CDR2 is SQIVND in the germline V gene (reference sequence). CDR3 length: 19 residues. V lost 2 bases and J 3 bases, leaving 24 bases between the germline ends. As regards this clone: Its specificity is not known.

On the day of bone marrow donation, the related graft donor provided peripheral blood. Sequenced material: PBMCs. The receptor comes from a man aged 45-65 years. The V and J genes are TRBV19 and TRBJ2-3, with TRBD1 as a possible D gene (6 bases). The CDR3: CASSINFVGTILRTDTQYF. The CDR3 DNA follows: TGTGCCAGTAGTATAAACTTTGTCGGGACAATACTCAGAACAGATACGCAGTATTTT.